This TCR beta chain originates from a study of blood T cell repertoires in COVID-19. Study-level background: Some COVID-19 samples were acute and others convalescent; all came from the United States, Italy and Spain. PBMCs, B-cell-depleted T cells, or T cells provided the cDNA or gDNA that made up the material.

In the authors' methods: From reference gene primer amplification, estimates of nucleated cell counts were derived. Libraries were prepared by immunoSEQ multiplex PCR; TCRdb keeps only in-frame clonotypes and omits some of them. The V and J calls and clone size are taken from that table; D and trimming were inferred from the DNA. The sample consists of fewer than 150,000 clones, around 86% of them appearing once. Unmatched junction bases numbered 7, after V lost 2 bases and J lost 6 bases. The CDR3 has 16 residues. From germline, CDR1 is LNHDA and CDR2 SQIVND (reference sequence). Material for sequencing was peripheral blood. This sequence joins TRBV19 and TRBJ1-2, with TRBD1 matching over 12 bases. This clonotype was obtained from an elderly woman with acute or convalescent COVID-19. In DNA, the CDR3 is TGTGCCAGTAGTATAAGCTGGGACAGGGGGCGAAATGGCTACACCTTC. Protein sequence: CASSISWDRGRNGYTF.